These T cell receptor beta chains were read from a single sample in a study of T cell clonotyping in hematopoietic cell transplantation. The method was immunoSEQ multiplex PCR; TCRdb's version includes in-frame clones alone and lacks a portion of them. The data show about 38,000 clones, over 85% seen once. The sample in question was peripheral blood mononuclear cells, obtained before stem cell transplant. These receptors all stem from a man in his forties with chronic myeloid leukemia. Some clones in this sample may be carry-over from other donors' samples. Both conserved end residues are part of each CDR3. Fields, in order: D gene, V gene, CDR3 protein. The D gene is left open where the match is weak.

>NA|TRBV14
CASSQVIRGQETQYF
>TRBD1|TRBV5-1
CASSSGGTTEAFF
>TRBD1|TRBV6-5
CASSYRTGADTQYF
>NA|TRBV19
CASSTDNQETQYF
>NA|TRBV11-2
CASSLAGRGNQPQHF
>TRBD1|TRBV27
CASSFEGASDEQYF
>NA|TRBV5-1
CASSFGPEQFF
>NA|TRBV7-2
CASSLVVLHDTQYF
>TRBD1|TRBV4-3
CASSTTGTGGSPLHF
>TRBD2|TRBV4-1
CASRRSVSGGVETQYF
>NA|TRBV6-1
CASFGGNTDTQYF
>NA|TRBV6-5
CASSTTDRRTYEQYF
>NA|TRBV7-6
CASSSRAPGGQETQYF
>TRBD2|TRBV28
CASGAGGTTDTQYF
>TRBD1|TRBV28
CASSPSRDRGNQPQHF
>NA|TRBV7-8
CASTPSRAGKTEAFF
>NA|TRBV29-1
CSVEYKADEQFF
>NA|TRBV5-1
CASSTTGAGDYGYTF
>TRBD1|TRBV7-9
CASSLGTGGIDGYTF
>NA|TRBV9
CASSVAYGGRTDTQYF
>NA|TRBV7-2
CASSPHGPRNSPLHF
>NA|TRBV7-3
CASSPWGFQETQYF
>NA|TRBV9
CASSVASAYEQYF
>NA|TRBV7-2
CASSLTSSYEQYF
>NA|TRBV6-5
CASSPSTGYNEQFF
>NA|TRBV19
CASSIQSINYGYTF
>NA|TRBV19
CASTDVAGSYEQYF
>TRBD1|TRBV7-2
CASSSRTGLNSNQPQHF
>NA|TRBV7-9
CASSQGRGTDTQYF